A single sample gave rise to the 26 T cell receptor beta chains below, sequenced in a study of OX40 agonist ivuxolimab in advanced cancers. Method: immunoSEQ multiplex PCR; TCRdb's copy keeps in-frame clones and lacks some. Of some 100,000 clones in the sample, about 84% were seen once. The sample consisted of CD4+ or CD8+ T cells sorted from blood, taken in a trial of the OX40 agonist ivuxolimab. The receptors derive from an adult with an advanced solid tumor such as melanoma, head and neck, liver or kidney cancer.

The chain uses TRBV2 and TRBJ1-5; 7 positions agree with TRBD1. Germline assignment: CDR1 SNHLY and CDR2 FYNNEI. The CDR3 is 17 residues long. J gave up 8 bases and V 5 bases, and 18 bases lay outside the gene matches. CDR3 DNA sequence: TGTGCCAGCAGTCAGGGGGTCGGCCCACAGGGGAGTGAGCCCCAGCATTTT. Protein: CASSQGVGPQGSEPQHF.

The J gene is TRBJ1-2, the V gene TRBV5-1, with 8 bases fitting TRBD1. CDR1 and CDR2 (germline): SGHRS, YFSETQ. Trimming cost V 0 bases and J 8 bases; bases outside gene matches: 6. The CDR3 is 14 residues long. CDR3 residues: CASSLGQGAFGYTF. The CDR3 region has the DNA TGCGCCAGCAGCTTGGGGCAGGGGGCGTTCGGCTACACCTTC.

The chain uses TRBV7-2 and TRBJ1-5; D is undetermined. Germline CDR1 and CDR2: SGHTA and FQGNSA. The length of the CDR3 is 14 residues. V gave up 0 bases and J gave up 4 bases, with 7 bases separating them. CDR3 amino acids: CASSLAGGNQPQHF. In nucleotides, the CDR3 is TGTGCCAGCAGCTTAGCAGGTGGGAATCAGCCCCAGCATTTT. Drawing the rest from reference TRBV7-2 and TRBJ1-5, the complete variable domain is GAGVSQSPSNKVTEKGKDVELRCDPISGHTALYWYRQSLGQGLEFLIYFQGNSAPDKSGLPSDRFSAERTGGSVSTLTIQRTQQEDSAVYLCASSLAGGNQPQHFGDGTRLSIL.

CDR3 loop: CASSLRSGISYNEQFF. In nucleotides, the CDR3 is TGCGCCAGCAGCTTGAGGAGCGGAATCTCCTACAATGAGCAGTTCTTC. This chain connects TRBV5-1 to TRBJ2-1, with TRBD2 as a possible D gene (5 bases). Germline assignment: CDR1 SGHRS and CDR2 YFSETQ. Trimming removed 1 base from V and 0 bases from J, with 11 bases in between. There are 16 residues in the CDR3.

CDR3 sequence: CASSVAGTENIQYF. CDR3 coding DNA: TGTGCCAGCAGCGTAGCTGGGACGGAAAACATTCAGTACTTC. The rearrangement links TRBV9 to TRBJ2-4, with D tentatively TRBD1 or TRBD2 (5 bases each). This CDR3 is built from 14 residues. Germline CDR1 SGDLS, CDR2 YYNGEE. With 0 bases removed from V and 5 bases from J, the gap between germline ends came to 9 bases.

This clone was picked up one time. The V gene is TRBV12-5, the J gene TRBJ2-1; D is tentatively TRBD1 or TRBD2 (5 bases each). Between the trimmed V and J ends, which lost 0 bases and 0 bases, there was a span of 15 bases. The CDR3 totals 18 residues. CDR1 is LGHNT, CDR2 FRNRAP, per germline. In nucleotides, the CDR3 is TGTGCTAGTGGTTTGGTAAGGGACGGTAGGAGCTCCTACAATGAGCAGTTCTTC. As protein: CASGLVRDGRSSYNEQFF.

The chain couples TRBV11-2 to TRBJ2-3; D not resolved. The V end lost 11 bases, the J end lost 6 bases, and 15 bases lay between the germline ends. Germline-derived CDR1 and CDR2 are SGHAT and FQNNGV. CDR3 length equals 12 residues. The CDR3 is CASRSMEDTQYF. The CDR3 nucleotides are TGTGCCTCTAGGTCTATGGAGGATACGCAGTATTTT.

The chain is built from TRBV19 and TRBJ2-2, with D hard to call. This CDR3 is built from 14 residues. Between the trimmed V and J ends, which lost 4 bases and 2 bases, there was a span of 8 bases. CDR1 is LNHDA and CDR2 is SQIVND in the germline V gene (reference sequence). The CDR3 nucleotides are TGTGCCAGTAGTACGGACGGTAACACCGGGGAGCTGTTTTTT. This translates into CASSTDGNTGELFF.

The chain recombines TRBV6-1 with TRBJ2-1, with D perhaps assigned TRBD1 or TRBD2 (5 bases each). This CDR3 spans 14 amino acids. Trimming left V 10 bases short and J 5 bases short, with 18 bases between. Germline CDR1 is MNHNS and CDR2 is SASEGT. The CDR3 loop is CAISQPGANNEQFF. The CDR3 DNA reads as TGTGCCATCTCACAGCCCGGGGCTAACAATGAGCAGTTCTTC.

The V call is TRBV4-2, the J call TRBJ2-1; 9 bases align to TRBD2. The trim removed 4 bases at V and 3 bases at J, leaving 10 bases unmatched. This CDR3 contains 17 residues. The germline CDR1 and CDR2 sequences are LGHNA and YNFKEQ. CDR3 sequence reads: CASSLEWLAGDYNEQFF. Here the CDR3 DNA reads TGTGCCAGCAGCCTAGAATGGTTAGCGGGGGACTACAATGAGCAGTTCTTC.

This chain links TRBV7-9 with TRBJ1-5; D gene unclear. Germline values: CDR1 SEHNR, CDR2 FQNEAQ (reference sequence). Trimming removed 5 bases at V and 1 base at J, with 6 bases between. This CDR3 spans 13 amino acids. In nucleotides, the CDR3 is TGTGCCAGCAGCCAAGGCAGCAATCAGCCCCAGCATTTT. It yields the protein CASSQGSNQPQHF.

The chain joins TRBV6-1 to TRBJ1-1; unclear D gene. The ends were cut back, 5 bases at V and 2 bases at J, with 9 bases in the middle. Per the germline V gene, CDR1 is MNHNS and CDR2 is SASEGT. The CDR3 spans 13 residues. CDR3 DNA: TGTGCCAGCAGTCCCACTAAAAACACTGAAGCTTTCTTT. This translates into CASSPTKNTEAFF.

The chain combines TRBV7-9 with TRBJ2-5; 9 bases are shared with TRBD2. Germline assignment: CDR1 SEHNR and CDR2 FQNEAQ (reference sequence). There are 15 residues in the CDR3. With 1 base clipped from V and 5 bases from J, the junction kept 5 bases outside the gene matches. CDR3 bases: TGTGCCAGCAGCTTAGTGGCGGGGGGGCTGGAGACCCAGTACTTC. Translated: CASSLVAGGLETQYF.

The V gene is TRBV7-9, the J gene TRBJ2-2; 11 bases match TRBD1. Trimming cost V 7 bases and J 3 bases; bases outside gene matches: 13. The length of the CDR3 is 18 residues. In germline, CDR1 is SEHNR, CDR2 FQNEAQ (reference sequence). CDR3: CASIQLTGTGGDTGELFF. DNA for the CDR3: TGTGCCAGCATCCAACTAACCGGGACAGGGGGAGACACCGGGGAGCTGTTTTTT. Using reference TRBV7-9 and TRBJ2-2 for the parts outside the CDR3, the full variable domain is DTGVSQNPRHKITKRGQNVTFRCDPISEHNRLYWYRQTLGQGPEFLTYFQNEAQLEKSRLLSDRFSAERPKGSFSTLEIQRTEQGDSAMYLCASIQLTGTGGDTGELFFGEGSRLTVL.

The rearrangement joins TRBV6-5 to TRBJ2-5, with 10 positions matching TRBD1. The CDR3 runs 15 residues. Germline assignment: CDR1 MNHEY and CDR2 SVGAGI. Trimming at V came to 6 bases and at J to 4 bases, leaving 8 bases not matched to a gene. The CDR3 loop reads CASSPPGQGLETQYF. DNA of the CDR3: TGTGCCAGCAGCCCACCGGGACAGGGGTTAGAGACCCAGTACTTC.

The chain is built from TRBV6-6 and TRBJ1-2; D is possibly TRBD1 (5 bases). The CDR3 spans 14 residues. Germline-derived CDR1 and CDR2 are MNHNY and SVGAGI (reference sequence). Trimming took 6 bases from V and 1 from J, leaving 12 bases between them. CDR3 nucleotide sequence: TGTGCCAGCAGCGGCGGGGCCTTTAACTATGGCTACACCTTC. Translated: CASSGGAFNYGYTF.

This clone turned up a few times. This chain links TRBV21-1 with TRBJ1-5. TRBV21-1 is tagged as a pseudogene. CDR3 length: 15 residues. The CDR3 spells CASSKGRDRDQPQHF. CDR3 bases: TGTGCCAGCAGCAAAGGTAGGGATCGCGATCAGCCCCAGCATTTT.

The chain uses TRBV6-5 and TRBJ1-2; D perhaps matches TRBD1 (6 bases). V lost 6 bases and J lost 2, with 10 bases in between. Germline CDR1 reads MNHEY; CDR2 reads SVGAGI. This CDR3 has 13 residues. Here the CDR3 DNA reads TGTGCCAGCAGCCCGGGACAAAACTATGGCTACACCTTC. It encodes CASSPGQNYGYTF.

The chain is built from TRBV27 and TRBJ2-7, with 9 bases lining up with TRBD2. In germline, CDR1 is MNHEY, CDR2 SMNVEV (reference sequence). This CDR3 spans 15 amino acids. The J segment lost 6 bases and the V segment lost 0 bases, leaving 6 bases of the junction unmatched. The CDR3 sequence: CASSLSAGGLGEQYF. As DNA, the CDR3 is TGTGCCAGCAGTTTATCTGCGGGGGGGCTTGGCGAGCAGTACTTC.

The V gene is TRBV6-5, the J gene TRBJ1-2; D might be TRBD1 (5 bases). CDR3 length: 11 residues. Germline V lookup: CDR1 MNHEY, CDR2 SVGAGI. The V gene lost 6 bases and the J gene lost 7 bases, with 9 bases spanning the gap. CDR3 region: CASSAGAGYTF. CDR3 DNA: TGTGCCAGCAGCGCCGGGGCTGGCTACACCTTC.

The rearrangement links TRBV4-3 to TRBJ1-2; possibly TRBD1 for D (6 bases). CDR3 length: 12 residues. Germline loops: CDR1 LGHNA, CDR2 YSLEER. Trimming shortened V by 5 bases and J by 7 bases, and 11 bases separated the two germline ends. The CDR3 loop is CASSSEGGGYTF. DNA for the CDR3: TGCGCCAGCAGCTCCGAGGGGGGTGGCTACACCTTC.

The CDR3 protein is CATSREVHTEAFF. The CDR3 bases are TGTGCCACCAGCAGAGAAGTTCACACTGAAGCTTTCTTT. This chain uses TRBV15 with TRBJ1-1; D is uncertain. Per germline, CDR1 LNHNV and CDR2 YYDKDF (reference sequence). V shed 0 bases and J shed 3 bases, with 5 bases lying between them. This CDR3 contains 13 residues.

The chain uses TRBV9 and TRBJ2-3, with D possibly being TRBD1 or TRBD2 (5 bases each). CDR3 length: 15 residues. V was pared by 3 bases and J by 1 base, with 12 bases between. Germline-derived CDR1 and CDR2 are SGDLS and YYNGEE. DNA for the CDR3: TGTGCCAGCAGCGCTGACCAGGGAGGCACAGATACGCAGTATTTT. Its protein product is CASSADQGGTDTQYF.

CDR3 bases: TGTGCCAGCAGCGCATCGACTAGACATACCGGGGAGCTGTTTTTT. Its translation: CASSASTRHTGELFF. The chain is built from TRBV9 and TRBJ2-2, with a weak D call TRBD2 (6 bases). The CDR3 loop spans 15 amino acids. Trimming took off 3 bases at V and 5 bases at J, with 14 bases between the two ends. Germline CDR1 is SGDLS and CDR2 is YYNGEE.

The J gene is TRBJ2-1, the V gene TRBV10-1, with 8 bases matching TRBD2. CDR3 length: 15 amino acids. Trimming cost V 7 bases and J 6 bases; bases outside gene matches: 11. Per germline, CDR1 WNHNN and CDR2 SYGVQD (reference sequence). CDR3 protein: CASTVLSGKGNEQFF. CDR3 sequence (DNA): TGCGCCAGCACCGTACTTAGCGGGAAAGGCAATGAGCAGTTCTTC.

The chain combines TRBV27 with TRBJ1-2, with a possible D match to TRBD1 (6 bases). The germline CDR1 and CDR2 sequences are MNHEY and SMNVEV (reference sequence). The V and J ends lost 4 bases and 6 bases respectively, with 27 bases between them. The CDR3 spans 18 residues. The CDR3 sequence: CASSSSRGGAIRGDGYTF. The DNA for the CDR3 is TGTGCCAGCAGTTCCTCTCGGGGTGGGGCGATCAGGGGCGATGGCTACACCTTC.